One sample yielded the 9 T cell receptor beta chains listed below, sequenced in a study of blood T cell repertoires in COVID-19 (dated by TCRdb to about 2020). Library construction relied on the immunoSEQ multiplex PCR assay. What TCRdb holds here is the immuneACCESS table cut down to in-frame rearrangements. Part of the clones is not present; checked against another copy, under half of the missing clones reflect an unresolved V gene, and the others are unexplained. The sample data list some 160,000 clones, and 83% of these were observed just once. Roughly 1.9% of the sample goes to the ten largest clones. Sample: peripheral blood. Source of these receptors: a woman of 80 years or more with acute or convalescent COVID-19.

The genes are TRBV6-1 and TRBJ2-3, with a possible D match to TRBD2 (6 bases). V dropped 0 bases and J dropped 1 base, with 8 bases sitting between them. CDR1 is MNHNS and CDR2 is SASEGT in the germline V gene. This CDR3 comprises 15 residues. In nucleotides, the CDR3 is TGTGCCAGCAGTGAAGCCGTAGCGGGCACAGATACGCAGTATTTT. Amino acid sequence: CASSEAVAGTDTQYF.

The rearrangement joins TRBV3-1 (or the pseudogene TRBV3-2) to TRBJ1-2; no clear D. Trimming pared 0 bases from V and 2 bases from J, leaving 13 bases between. There are 16 residues in the CDR3. CDR1 LGHDT and CDR2 YNNKEL come from the germline V gene (reference sequence). CDR3 sequence (DNA): TGTGCCAGCAGCCAAGATCGCAGGCAGATAAACTATGGCTACACCTTC. Protein: CASSQDRRQINYGYTF.

The chain carries TRBV28 and TRBJ2-1, with D unresolved. V dropped 4 bases and J dropped 2 bases, with 15 bases sitting between them. Looked up from germline, CDR1 is MDHEN and CDR2 is SYDVKM. The CDR3 is 16 residues long. The CDR3 loop reads CASSSQNPYTYNEQFF. The DNA of the CDR3 is TGTGCCAGCAGTTCCCAGAATCCTTACACCTACAATGAGCAGTTCTTC.

The chain's CDR3 is CASSWWGAGGTDTQYF. The CDR3 region has the DNA TGTGCCAGCAGTTGGTGGGGAGCGGGAGGTACAGATACGCAGTATTTT. The gene calls are TRBV2 and TRBJ2-3, with 9 bases identical to TRBD2. The ends lost 5 bases at V and 3 bases at J; junction bases unmatched: 9. This CDR3 has 16 residues. Germline-derived CDR1 and CDR2 are SNHLY and FYNNEI.

This clone was detected only once. This rearrangement joins TRBV25-1 to TRBJ1-2, with D hard to call. V was trimmed by 6 bases and J by 2 bases, leaving 13 bases between them. CDR1 is MGHDK, CDR2 SYGVNS, per germline. The CDR3 is made up of 14 amino acids. The CDR3 region has the DNA TGTGCCAGCAGCGACACAATTCAAAACTATGGCTACACCTTC. This translates into CASSDTIQNYGYTF.

This clone is a singleton in its sample. This chain connects TRBV19 to TRBJ1-6; TRBD1 is a possible D gene (5 bases). CDR3 length: 14 residues. The germline V gene has CDR1 LNHDA and CDR2 SQIVND (reference sequence). V lost 3 bases and J 7 bases, leaving 10 bases between the germline ends. The CDR3 sequence is CASSILGANSPLHF. Here the CDR3 DNA reads TGTGCCAGTAGTATTCTTGGGGCCAATTCACCCCTCCACTTT.

The V and J genes are TRBV24-1 and TRBJ2-5; 10 positions agree with TRBD1. Trimming took 0 bases from V and 5 from J; bases not matched to a gene: 5. Per the germline V gene, CDR1 is KGHDR and CDR2 is SFDVKD. The CDR3 has 16 amino acids. CDR3 sequence reads: CATSDLGTGEMETQYF. CDR3 coding DNA: TGTGCCACCAGTGATTTGGGGACAGGGGAGATGGAGACCCAGTACTTC.

This chain links TRBV19 with TRBJ1-5; D may be TRBD1 (5 bases). Trimming stripped 1 base from V and 0 bases from J, with 10 bases between. This CDR3 contains 16 residues. From germline, CDR1 is LNHDA and CDR2 SQIVND (reference sequence). The CDR3 DNA reads TGTGCCAGTAGTATAGGGGGCGGACCTAGCAATCAGCCCCAGCATTTT. This gives the protein CASSIGGGPSNQPQHF.

As DNA, the CDR3 is TGTGCCAGCAGCCCCTATGGTAACACCGGGGAGCTGTTTTTT. Translated, it gives CASSPYGNTGELFF. The chain carries TRBV5-5 and TRBJ2-2; no firm D call. V lost 4 bases and J lost 2, with 9 bases in between. This CDR3 comprises 14 residues. Germline lookup yields CDR1 SGHKS and CDR2 YYEKEE (reference sequence).